The rows below give T cell receptor beta chains drawn from one sample of a study of blood T cell repertoires in COVID-19. The method was immunoSEQ multiplex PCR; TCRdb's version includes in-frame clones alone and lacks a portion of them. The sample includes 100,000 or so clones, approximately 86% of them seen just once. The sequenced sample consisted of PBMCs or T cells enriched from blood (not recorded which). These receptors all stem from a woman in her fifties or sixties who had recovered from COVID-19. CDR3s include the opening cysteine and the closing phenylalanine or tryptophan.

v_gene,j_gene,CDR3aa
TRBV2,TRBJ1-5,CASSVSQGHQPQHF
TRBV10-3,TRBJ2-6,CAISEDTTGANVLTF
TRBV6-6,TRBJ1-1,CASSYVQGLTEAFF
TRBV6-1,TRBJ1-6,CASSVPPVGVNSPLHF
TRBV3-1/TRBV3-2,TRBJ1-6,CASSQVQGGSPLHF
TRBV5-1,TRBJ1-3,CASSPAGGQTYSGNTIYF
TRBV11-3,TRBJ2-7,CASSLGPTSGGSYEQYF
TRBV6-5,TRBJ2-7,CASSRGTGGAREQYF
TRBV7-3,TRBJ2-2,CASSSGGVANTGELFF
TRBV7-7,TRBJ2-5,CASSLEGGTQYF
TRBV18,TRBJ2-3,CASSPGLAEHTDTQYF
TRBV20-1,TRBJ2-4,CSARLGDIQYF
TRBV9,TRBJ2-7,CASSVAGGGGYEQYF
TRBV9,TRBJ1-1,CASSVQMNTEAFF
TRBV2,TRBJ1-3,CASRETDSVGNTIYF
TRBV19,TRBJ1-2,CASRKTGNNGYTF
TRBV28,TRBJ2-3,CASSNGGKYTQYF
TRBV15,TRBJ2-2,CATSLVRGTGELFF
TRBV11-2,TRBJ2-1,CASSLSSGGIEQFF
TRBV7-9,TRBJ2-3,CASRKLAGADTQYF
TRBV2,TRBJ2-7,CASSEAGTAFYEQYF
TRBV19,TRBJ1-1,CASSKGQGVREAFF
TRBV7-9,TRBJ2-5,CASSLGLATGTQYF
TRBV5-1,TRBJ2-1,CASSLAGQTYNEQFF
TRBV10-1,TRBJ2-3,CASGQSNTQYF
TRBV9,TRBJ2-5,CASSVGGRGGQETQYF
TRBV10-3,TRBJ2-5,CAIRSSGSEGETQYF
TRBV4-1,TRBJ1-1,CASSQGQGESEAFF
TRBV7-3,TRBJ2-5,CASSLSAGPQETQYF
TRBV25-1,TRBJ2-4,CASPKLAKNIQYF
TRBV21-1,TRBJ2-2,CASSDLGRGWNTGELFF
TRBV7-2,TRBJ1-6,CASSARQGKNSPLHF
TRBV14,TRBJ1-3,CASSHTDRESGNTIYF
TRBV29-1,TRBJ1-2,CSVQGDGYTF